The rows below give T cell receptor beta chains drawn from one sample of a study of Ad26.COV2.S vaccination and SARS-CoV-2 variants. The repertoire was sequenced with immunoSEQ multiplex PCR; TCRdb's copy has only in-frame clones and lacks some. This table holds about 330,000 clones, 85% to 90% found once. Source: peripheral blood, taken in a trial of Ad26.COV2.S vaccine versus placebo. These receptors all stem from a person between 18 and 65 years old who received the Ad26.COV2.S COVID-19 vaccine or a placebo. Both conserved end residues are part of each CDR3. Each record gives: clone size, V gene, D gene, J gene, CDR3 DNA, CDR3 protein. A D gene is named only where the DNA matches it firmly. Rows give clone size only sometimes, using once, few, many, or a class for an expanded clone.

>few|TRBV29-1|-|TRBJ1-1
TGCAGCGGACTACAGTATGAAGCTTTCTTT
CSGLQYEAFF
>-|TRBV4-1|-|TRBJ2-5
TGCGCCAGCAGCCAAGATCACAGGCCCCAAGAGACCCAGTACTTC
CASSQDHRPQETQYF
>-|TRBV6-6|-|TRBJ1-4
TGTGCCAGCGGTAGGACCGCGACAACTAATGAAAAACTGTTTTTT
CASGRTATTNEKLFF
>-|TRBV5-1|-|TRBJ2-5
TGCGCCAGCAGCTTGGTAGTGGGAGAGACCCAGTACTTC
CASSLVVGETQYF
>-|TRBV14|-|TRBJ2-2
TGTGCCAGCAGCCAAGATCGTCTGGCGTGGGAGCTGTTTTTT
CASSQDRLAWELFF
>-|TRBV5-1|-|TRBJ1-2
TGCGCCAGCAGCTTTGGGGTCCACTCTTCTAACTATGGCTACACCTTC
CASSFGVHSSNYGYTF
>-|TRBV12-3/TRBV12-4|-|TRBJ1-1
TGTGCCAGCTCATTGGTAGCAACTGAAGCTTTCTTT
CASSLVATEAFF
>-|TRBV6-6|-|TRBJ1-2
TGTGCCAGCAGTCCCCGCACCGGGACGGACCACTATGGCTACACCTTC
CASSPRTGTDHYGYTF
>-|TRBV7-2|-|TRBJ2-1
TGTGCCAGCAGCTCTACCCGGGACTCAAATGAGCAGTTCTTC
CASSSTRDSNEQFF
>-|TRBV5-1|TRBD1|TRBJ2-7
TGCGCCAGCACCCTCACAGGGGCCGAGCAGTACTTC
CASTLTGAEQYF
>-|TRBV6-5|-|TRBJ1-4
TGTGCCAGCAGTTACTCGAAACCTTTTGAAAAACTGTTTTTT
CASSYSKPFEKLFF
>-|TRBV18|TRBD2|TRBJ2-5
TGTGCCAGCTCACTACTAGCGGGAGAGGTTGAGACCCAGTACTTC
CASSLLAGEVETQYF
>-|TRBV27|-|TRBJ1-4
TGTGCCAGCAAGTTGATACAGGCCAGGGATGAAAAACTGTTTTTT
CASKLIQARDEKLFF
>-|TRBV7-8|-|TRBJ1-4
TGTGCCAGCAGCTTTTATGGTATGGATGAAAAACTGTTTTTT
CASSFYGMDEKLFF
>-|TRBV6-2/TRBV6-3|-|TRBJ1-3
TGTGCCAGCAGTTACTCGTCGGGAAACACCATATATTTT
CASSYSSGNTIYF
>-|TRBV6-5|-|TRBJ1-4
TGTGCCAGCAGTTACTCGGGGGCGCGGAGTGAAAAACTGTTTTTT
CASSYSGARSEKLFF
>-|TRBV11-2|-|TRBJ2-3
TGTGCCAGCAGCTCGTGGTCGGGCGGGGATACGCAGTATTTT
CASSSWSGGDTQYF
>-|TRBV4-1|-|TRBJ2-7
TGCGCCAGCAGCCCTATATCGGACGATTTCTCCTACGAGCAGTACTTC
CASSPISDDFSYEQYF
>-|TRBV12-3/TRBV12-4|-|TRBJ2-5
TGTGCCAGCAGTTTAGGGAGCCCCGAGACCCAGTACTTC
CASSLGSPETQYF
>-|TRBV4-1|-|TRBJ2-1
TGCGCCAGCAGCCAAGCGTGGCAGGGGTCCGCCAATGAGCAGTTCTTC
CASSQAWQGSANEQFF
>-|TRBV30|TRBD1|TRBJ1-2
TGTGCCTGCGACAGGGGGCGAGGAGGCTACACCTTC
CACDRGRGGYTF
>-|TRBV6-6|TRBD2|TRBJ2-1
TGTGCCAGCAGTTACCCGACTAGCGGGGGGGCCAATGAGCAGTTCTTC
CASSYPTSGGANEQFF
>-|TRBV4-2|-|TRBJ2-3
TGTGCCAGCAGCCGAGTTCCCGGGAGTCGGGATACGCAGTATTTT
CASSRVPGSRDTQYF
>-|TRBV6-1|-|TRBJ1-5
TGTGCCAGCAGTGATATCCCTAATAGGGGGACGATGAATCAGCCCCAGCATTTT
CASSDIPNRGTMNQPQHF
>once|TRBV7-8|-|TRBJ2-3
TGTGCCAGCAGGTGGCGGGGCACAGATACGCAGTATTTT
CASRWRGTDTQYF
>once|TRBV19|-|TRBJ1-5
TGTGCCAGTAGTATGGAGGGACGGAACAATCAGCCCCAGCATTTT
CASSMEGRNNQPQHF
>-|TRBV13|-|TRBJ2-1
TGTGCCAGCAGCTCACTATACCTAGCGAGTTACAATGAGCAGTTCTTC
CASSSLYLASYNEQFF
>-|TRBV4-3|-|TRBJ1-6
TGCGCCAGCAGCCAAGAGACTCCGGGTTCACCCCTCCACTTT
CASSQETPGSPLHF
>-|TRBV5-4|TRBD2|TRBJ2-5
TGTGCCAGCAGCACGACTAGCGGGATAAAAGAGACCCAGTACTTC
CASSTTSGIKETQYF
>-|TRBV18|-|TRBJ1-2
TGTGCCAGCTCACCAGGTCCCCAGGGTGCTAGTGGCTACACCTTC
CASSPGPQGASGYTF
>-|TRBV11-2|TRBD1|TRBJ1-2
TGTGCCAGCAGTCCCGCGGGGACAGTACTCTATGGCTACACCTTC
CASSPAGTVLYGYTF
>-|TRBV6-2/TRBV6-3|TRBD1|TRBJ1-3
TGTGCCAGCAGTCGACAGGGCGGCCCTGGAAACACCATATATTTT
CASSRQGGPGNTIYF
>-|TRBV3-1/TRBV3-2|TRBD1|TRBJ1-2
TGTGCCAGCAGCTCAGGGGGCACCTATGGCTACACCTTC
CASSSGGTYGYTF
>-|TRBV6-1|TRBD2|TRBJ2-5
TGTGCCAGCAGTGATTCGATCAGCGGGGGGGTCTCAGAGACCCAGTACTTC
CASSDSISGGVSETQYF
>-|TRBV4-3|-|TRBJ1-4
TGCGCCAGCAGCCAAGTCGGCGGGCTTAATGAAAAACTGTTTTTT
CASSQVGGLNEKLFF
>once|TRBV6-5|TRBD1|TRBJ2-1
TGTGCCAGCAGCGTCGACAGGGTCTACAATGAGCAGTTCTTC
CASSVDRVYNEQFF
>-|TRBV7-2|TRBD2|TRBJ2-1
TGTGCCAGCAGCTTAGCACTAGCGGGGGGAGGTGAGCAGTTCTTC
CASSLALAGGGEQFF
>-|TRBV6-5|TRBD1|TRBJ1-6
TGTGCCAGCATCGGACAGGTTAATTCACCCCTCCACTTT
CASIGQVNSPLHF
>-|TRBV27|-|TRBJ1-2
TGTGCCAGCGCCCAAAGGGGTTTTGGCTACACCTTC
CASAQRGFGYTF
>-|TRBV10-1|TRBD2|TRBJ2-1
TGCGCCAGCAGTGAGTCGATGCGGGGGGTATACAATGAGCAGTTCTTC
CASSESMRGVYNEQFF
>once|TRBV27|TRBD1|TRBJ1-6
TGTGCCAGCAGTCCCACTTACGGGACAGGGAATTCACCCCTCCACTTT
CASSPTYGTGNSPLHF
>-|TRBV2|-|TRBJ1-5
TGTGCCAGCAGTCCGGACACAAATCAGCCCCAGCATTTT
CASSPDTNQPQHF
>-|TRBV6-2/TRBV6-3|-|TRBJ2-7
TGTGCCAGCAGCCCCACCTCCTACGAGCAGTACTTC
CASSPTSYEQYF
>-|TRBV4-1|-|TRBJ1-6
TGCGCCAGCAGCCCCGGACAATATAATTCACCCCTCCACTTT
CASSPGQYNSPLHF
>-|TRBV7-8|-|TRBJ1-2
TGTGCCAGCAGCTTAACAGGGTATTCCTATGGCTACACCTTC
CASSLTGYSYGYTF
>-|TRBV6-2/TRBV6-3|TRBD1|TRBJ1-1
TGTGCCAGCAGTTACCCTCGGACAGGGGGCCGGATGAACACTGAAGCTTTCTTT
CASSYPRTGGRMNTEAFF